This TCR beta chain came from a study of blood T cell repertoires in COVID-19. Study background: COVID-19 samples, acute and convalescent, were from the United States, Italy and Spain. Sources were T cells, B-cell-depleted T cells, or PBMCs; the material itself was cDNA or gDNA.

V shed 3 bases and J 5 bases; nucleotides not matched to a gene: 4. The CDR3 runs to 14 residues. Germline V gene lookup returns CDR1 LNHDA and CDR2 SQIVND (reference sequence). Original analysis: Estimates of nucleated cell counts were drawn from the amplification of reference gene primers. TCRdb's table, derived via immunoSEQ multiplex PCR, lists solely in-frame clones and lacks some. That table supplies the V and J calls and clone size; D and trimming were determined from the DNA. The table shows a few hundred thousand clones, with around 88% occurring only once. This clone was detected only once. The origin of this receptor is a man aged 80 or over with acute or convalescent COVID-19. The rearrangement uses TRBV19 and TRBJ2-1; 7 bases map to TRBD1. The sample was peripheral blood. The CDR3 loop reads CASSIWGQNNEQFF. The DNA for the CDR3 is TGTGCCAGTAGTATTTGGGGACAGAACAATGAGCAGTTCTTC.